Each of the 10 T cell receptor beta chains below was sequenced from the same sample in a study of T cell responses to AZD1222 COVID-19 vaccine. Assay: immunoSEQ multiplex PCR; the TCRdb copy retains only in-frame clones and omits some. The top ten hold more than 7.5% of the sample, which has around 140,000 clones, 70% to 90% seen once. The specimen comprised peripheral blood, sampled 28 days after the second dose of the MenACWY control vaccine. The receptors here all came from an adult who received the MenACWY meningococcal vaccine as a control.

The J gene is TRBJ1-3, the V gene TRBV5-1; the D is unclear. This CDR3 comprises 15 residues. Trimming left V 4 bases short and J 0 bases short, with 11 bases between. Per germline, CDR1 SGHRS and CDR2 YFSETQ. In nucleotides, the CDR3 is TGCGCCAGCAGCCCTACAACAACCTCTGGAAACACCATATATTTT. This sequence encodes CASSPTTTSGNTIYF. Together with reference TRBV5-1 and TRBJ1-3, the CDR3 gives the full variable domain: KAGVTQTPRYLIKTRGQQVTLSCSPISGHRSVSWYQQTPGQGLQFLFEYFSETQRNKGNFPGRFSGRQFSNSRSEMNVSTLELGDSALYLCASSPTTTSGNTIYFGEGSWLTVV.

In its sample, this clone was seen once. The chain carries TRBV5-8 and TRBJ1-2; possible D gene TRBD1, 5 bases. Per the germline V gene, CDR1 is SGHTS and CDR2 is YDEGEE. V lost 4 bases to trimming and J lost 4 bases, with 11 bases between them. The CDR3 contains 13 residues. The CDR3, as DNA: TGTGCCAGCAGCCTACAGGTGGGCTATGGCTACACCTTC. It encodes CASSLQVGYGYTF.

The chain is built from TRBV7-9 and TRBJ1-3, with 7 bases identical to TRBD1. The germline V gene encodes CDR1 SEHNR and CDR2 FQNEAQ (reference sequence). This CDR3 has 17 amino acids. V lost 4 bases and J lost 0; bases outside the gene matches: 9. The DNA of the CDR3 is TGTGCCAGCAGCTCGGACAGGATCGCATTCTCTGGAAACACCATATATTTT. As protein: CASSSDRIAFSGNTIYF.

The chain joins TRBV10-2 to TRBJ1-2, with unresolved D. Trimming cost V 3 bases and J 2 bases, with 13 bases left between them. The CDR3 loop spans 15 amino acids. Per germline, CDR1 WSHSY and CDR2 SAAADI. This CDR3 reads CASSDKENLNYGYTF. The CDR3 region has the DNA TGCGCCAGCAGTGATAAGGAGAATCTGAACTATGGCTACACCTTC.

The genes are TRBV24-1 and TRBJ2-2; D tentatively fits TRBD1 or TRBD2 (7 bases each). The CDR3 has 16 amino acids. V was shortened by 3 bases and J by 6 bases, with 16 bases between the two germline ends. Germline V gene lookup returns CDR1 KGHDR and CDR2 SFDVKD. CDR3 protein: CATSDTRQGGAGELFF. The CDR3 region has the DNA TGTGCCACCAGTGATACTAGGCAGGGGGGGGCCGGGGAGCTGTTTTTT.

The chain is built from TRBV12-5 and TRBJ2-1; D is perhaps TRBD1 (5 bases). The V end was cut by 7 bases, the J end by 4 bases, with 11 bases between. This CDR3 has 13 residues. The germline V gene encodes CDR1 LGHNT and CDR2 FRNRAP. This chain's CDR3 is CASAIDRYNEQFF. In DNA, the CDR3 is TGTGCTAGTGCCATAGACAGATACAATGAGCAGTTCTTC.

V is TRBV20-1 and J is TRBJ2-7; D unresolved. Per the germline V gene, CDR1 is DFQATT and CDR2 is SNEGSKA (reference sequence). There are 11 residues in the CDR3. V lost 6 bases and J lost 1, with 7 bases in between. The CDR3 nucleotides are TGCAGTGCCTACCGGTCCTACGAGCAGTACTTC. It encodes CSAYRSYEQYF.

The V call is TRBV5-1, the J call TRBJ1-1; possibly TRBD1 for D (6 bases). The CDR3 is 16 amino acids. Germline CDR1 reads SGHRS; CDR2 reads YFSETQ. Trimming pared 5 bases from V and 3 bases from J, leaving 20 bases between. As DNA, the CDR3 is TGCGCCAGCAGTCTACAGGGTACCGGATGGGACACTGAAGCTTTCTTT. Its protein product is CASSLQGTGWDTEAFF.

The table lists this clone with a few counts. In DNA, the CDR3 is TGTGCCAGCAGCTTCGGGACAGTCTTTTCACCCCTCCACTTT. The encoded protein is CASSFGTVFSPLHF. The chain carries TRBV7-8 and TRBJ1-6; 7 bases map to TRBD1. This CDR3 has 14 amino acids. Looked up from germline, CDR1 is SGHVS and CDR2 is FQNEAQ. V lost 3 bases to trimming and J lost 9 bases; unmatched junction nucleotides: 5.

The V and J genes are TRBV4-2 and TRBJ2-7; D remains ambiguous. The CDR3 totals 12 residues. Trimming removed 3 bases from V and 6 bases from J, with 9 bases in between. Germline CDR1 LGHNA, CDR2 YNFKEQ. The CDR3, as DNA: TGTGCCAGCAGCCAGGTAGGGTCCGAGCAGTACTTC. Translation: CASSQVGSEQYF.